The TCR beta chain under discussion was sequenced for a study of cytomegalovirus exposure and HLA in healthy donors. Germline trimming cut 6 bases from V and 7 bases from J; bases unmatched to any gene: 16. This CDR3 comprises 17 residues. Germline V gives CDR1 KGHSH, CDR2 LQKENI. The PCR employed 60 Vbeta primers together with 13 Jbeta primers. Assay used: immunoSEQ multiplex PCR; TCRdb lists only in-frame clones, some missing. The repertoire consists of 150,000 to 200,000 clones, with 82% occurring once and the leading ten covering 1.5%. The J gene is TRBJ2-1, the V gene TRBV18, with 9 nucleotides matching TRBD2. The sample comprised PBMCs. The receptor's source is a man in his forties in good health and CMV-seronegative. CDR3 sequence: CASSLLAAGGPGNEQFF. CDR3 coding DNA: TGTGCCAGCTCTCTACTGGCGGCGGGGGGGCCGGGAAATGAGCAGTTCTTC.